This T cell receptor beta chain originates from a study of blood T cell repertoires in COVID-19 (dated by TCRdb to 2018 to 2021). At the level of the whole study: The collaborator samples originated in the United States, Italy and Spain and spanned the acute and convalescent phases of COVID-19. The material from the prospective study consisted of cDNA or gDNA derived from T cells, B-cell-depleted T cells, or PBMCs. The dataset comprised deeply sampled blood TCRbeta repertoires from subjects exposed to, actively infected with, or recovered from COVID-19. Sample metadata almost always included a de-identified subject ID, COVID-19 status, age in years and sex. Where available, HLA class I and class II types were taken from metadata supplied by the sample provider and were not determined by assay-based typing. Samples were obtained from the ongoing ImmuneRACE study (first 160 participants) and from over a thousand subjects provided by 6 global collaborators. The repertoires were released in a freely available public database intended as a resource for research on the immune response to SARS-CoV-2.

TCRbeta CDR3 regions were amplified from genomic DNA by means of the immunoSEQ Assay, a bias-controlled multiplex PCR. Concerning the study's data processing: The number of nucleated cells in each sample was estimated from the amplification of reference gene primers within the assay. Sequence reads were collapsed and filtered to measure the absolute abundance of every unique TCRbeta CDR3 rearrangement. For each sample, productive Simpson clonality was calculated by taking the square root of Simpson's diversity index across productive rearrangements. Not all clones reach the TCRdb copy of this immuneACCESS table, which keeps in-frame sequences only. Checked studies attribute under half of the gap to unresolved V genes and leave the rest unexplained. V and J calls and clone size are those listed in that table; D and trimming were worked out from the DNA. This sample lists about 200,000 clones; roughly 89% were detected once. About 6% of the sample belongs to the ten largest clones.

Samples from volunteer blood donors who had recovered from COVID-19 were contributed by a second Seattle source. Whole blood was collected in K2EDTA tubes by collaborating institutions according to the institutions' own protocols. For TCRbeta analysis, collaborators shipped samples in one of three forms: frozen whole blood, isolated PBMCs, or DNA extracted from either of those sample types. As for this clone: What antigen it recognizes has not been identified. Base qualities were left out, and no much larger clone turns up one base away.

V and J are truncated by 2 bases and 6 bases respectively, leaving an intervening sequence of 15 bases. Sequences SGHTA (CDR1) and FQGTGA (CDR2) are obtained from the germline V gene. Its CDR3 holds 15 amino acids, cysteine through phenylalanine. The kept DNA is CDR3 alone, 45 bases in frame from the first base. The investigation overall reported the following: The amount of clinical and demographic metadata varied by source and participant and was provided uncurated.

Input material: peripheral blood. The TCR sequence derives from a man aged 60 to 69 who had recovered from COVID-19. The sequence is built from TRBV7-3 and TRBJ2-3, and possibly TRBD1, on 5 matching bases. The CDR3 reads as follows: CASSLAGLGYDTQYF. The sequence in DNA is TGTGCCAGCAGCTTAGCAGGGTTGGGGTATGATACGCAGTATTTT.